This TCR beta chain emerged from a study of cytomegalovirus exposure and HLA in healthy donors. PCR primers comprised 60 Vbeta and 13 Jbeta primers. Sequencing used immunoSEQ multiplex PCR; TCRdb keeps in-frame clones, though not all of them. Of under 200,000 clones in the sample, 79% were seen once. Trimming took 0 bases from V and 7 from J; bases not matched to a gene: 5. Germline-derived CDR1 and CDR2 are SGHDT and YYEEEE. The CDR3 runs to 15 residues. The specimen sequenced was PBMCs. This chain links TRBV5-6 with TRBJ2-3; TRBD2 aligns across 10 bases. The receptor was isolated from a male donor in good health and CMV-seropositive. In DNA form, the CDR3 reads TGTGCCAGCAGCTTGGTTCTAGCGGGAGTAAATACGCAGTATTTT. It translates to CASSLVLAGVNTQYF. The variable domain in full, completed from reference TRBV5-6 and TRBJ2-3, reads DAGVTQSPTHLIKTRGQQVTLRCSPKSGHDTVSWYQQALGQGPQFIFQYYEEEERQRGNFPDRFSGHQFPNYSSELNVNALLLGDSALYLCASSLVLAGVNTQYFGPGTRLTVL.